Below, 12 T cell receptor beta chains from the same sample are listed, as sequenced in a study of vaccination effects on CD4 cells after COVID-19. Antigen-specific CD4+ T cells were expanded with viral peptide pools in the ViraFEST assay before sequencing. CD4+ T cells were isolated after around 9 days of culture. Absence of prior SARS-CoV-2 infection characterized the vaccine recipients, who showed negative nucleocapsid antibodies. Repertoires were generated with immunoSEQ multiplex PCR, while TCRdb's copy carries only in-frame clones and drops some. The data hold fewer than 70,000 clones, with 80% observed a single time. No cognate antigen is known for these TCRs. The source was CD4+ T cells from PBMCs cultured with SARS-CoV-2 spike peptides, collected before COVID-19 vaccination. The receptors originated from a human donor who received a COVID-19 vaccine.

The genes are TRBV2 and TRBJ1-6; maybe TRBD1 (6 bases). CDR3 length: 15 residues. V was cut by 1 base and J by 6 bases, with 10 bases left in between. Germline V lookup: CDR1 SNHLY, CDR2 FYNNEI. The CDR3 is CASSEVGAANSPLHF. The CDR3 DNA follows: TGTGCCAGCAGTGAAGTGGGGGCCGCTAATTCACCCCTCCACTTT.

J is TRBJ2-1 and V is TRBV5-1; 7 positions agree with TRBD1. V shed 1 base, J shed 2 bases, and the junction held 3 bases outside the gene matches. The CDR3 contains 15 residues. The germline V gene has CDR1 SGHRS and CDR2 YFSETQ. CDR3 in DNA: TGCGCCAGCAGCTTGAGGGACAGAGCCTACAATGAGCAGTTCTTC. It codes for CASSLRDRAYNEQFF.

The CDR3 coding sequence is TGTGCCACCAGCAGACCGAAGACAAGAACTAATGAAAAACTGTTTTTT. It yields the protein CATSRPKTRTNEKLFF. The V and J genes are TRBV15 and TRBJ1-4; D is undetermined. Trimming removed 2 bases from V and 1 base from J, with 11 bases in between. This CDR3 spans 16 amino acids. Germline V gene data show CDR1 as LNHNV and CDR2 as YYDKDF (reference sequence). Complete variable domain (other parts from reference TRBV15 and TRBJ1-4): DAMVIQNPRYQVTQFGKPVTLSCSQTLNHNVMYWYQQKSSQAPKLLFHYYDKDFNNEADTPDNFQSRRPNTSFCFLDIRSPGLGDTAMYLCATSRPKTRTNEKLFFGSGTQLSVL.

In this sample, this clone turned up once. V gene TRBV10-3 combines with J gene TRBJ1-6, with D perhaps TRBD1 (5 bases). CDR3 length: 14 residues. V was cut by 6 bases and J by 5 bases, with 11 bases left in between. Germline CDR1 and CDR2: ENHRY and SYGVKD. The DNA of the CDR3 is TGTGCCATCAGGGGGGACGGGGATAATTCACCCCTCCACTTT. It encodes CAIRGDGDNSPLHF.

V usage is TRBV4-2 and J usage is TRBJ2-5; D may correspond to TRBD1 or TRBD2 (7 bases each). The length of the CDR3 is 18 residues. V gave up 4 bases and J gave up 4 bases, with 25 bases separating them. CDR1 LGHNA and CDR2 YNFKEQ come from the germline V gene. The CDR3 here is CASSPDRESGGNGETQYF. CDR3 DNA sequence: TGTGCCAGCAGCCCAGACAGGGAATCGGGGGGTAATGGAGAGACCCAGTACTTC.

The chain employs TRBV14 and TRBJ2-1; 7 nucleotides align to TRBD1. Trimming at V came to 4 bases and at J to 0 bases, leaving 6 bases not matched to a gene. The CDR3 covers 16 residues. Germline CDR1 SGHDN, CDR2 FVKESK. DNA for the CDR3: TGTGCCAGCAGCCCAGACAGGGTTAGCTCCTACAATGAGCAGTTCTTC. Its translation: CASSPDRVSSYNEQFF.

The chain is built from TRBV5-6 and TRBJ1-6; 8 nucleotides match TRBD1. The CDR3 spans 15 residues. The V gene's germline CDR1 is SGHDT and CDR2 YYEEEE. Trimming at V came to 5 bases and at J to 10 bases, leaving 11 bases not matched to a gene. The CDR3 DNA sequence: TGTGCCAGCAGGGATCAGGGGGCTGGAGAATCACCCCTCCACTTT. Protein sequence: CASRDQGAGESPLHF. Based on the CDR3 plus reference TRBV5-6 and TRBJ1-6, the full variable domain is DAGVTQSPTHLIKTRGQQVTLRCSPKSGHDTVSWYQQALGQGPQFIFQYYEEEERQRGNFPDRFSGHQFPNYSSELNVNALLLGDSALYLCASRDQGAGESPLHFGNGTRLTVT.

The CDR3 sequence is CASGRTEKLFF. Here the CDR3 DNA reads TGTGCCAGCGGTCGTACTGAAAAACTGTTTTTT. The V call is TRBV5-6, the J call TRBJ1-4; no definite D call. Germline CDR1 reads SGHDT; CDR2 reads YYEEEE. The V gene lost 7 bases and the J gene lost 7 bases, with 8 bases spanning the gap. The CDR3 covers 11 residues. The full variable domain, rest sourced from reference TRBV5-6 and TRBJ1-4, is DAGVTQSPTHLIKTRGQQVTLRCSPKSGHDTVSWYQQALGQGPQFIFQYYEEEERQRGNFPDRFSGHQFPNYSSELNVNALLLGDSALYLCASGRTEKLFFGSGTQLSVL.

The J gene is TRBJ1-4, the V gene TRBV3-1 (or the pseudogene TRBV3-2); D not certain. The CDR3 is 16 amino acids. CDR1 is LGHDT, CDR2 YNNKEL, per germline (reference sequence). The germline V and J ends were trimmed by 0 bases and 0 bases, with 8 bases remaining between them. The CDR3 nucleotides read TGTGCCAGCAGCCAAGAAGGTCCAACAACTAATGAAAAACTGTTTTTT. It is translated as CASSQEGPTTNEKLFF.

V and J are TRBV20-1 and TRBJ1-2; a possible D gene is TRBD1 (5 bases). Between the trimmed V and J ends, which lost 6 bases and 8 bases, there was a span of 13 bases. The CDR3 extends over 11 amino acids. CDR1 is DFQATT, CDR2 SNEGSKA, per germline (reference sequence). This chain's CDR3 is CSASGLDGYTF. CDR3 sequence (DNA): TGCAGTGCGTCAGGGTTGGACGGCTACACCTTC.

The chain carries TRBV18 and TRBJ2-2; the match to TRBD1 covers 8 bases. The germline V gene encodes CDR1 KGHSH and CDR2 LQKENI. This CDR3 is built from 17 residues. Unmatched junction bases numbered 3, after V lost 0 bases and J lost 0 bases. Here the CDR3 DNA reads TGTGCCAGCTCACCACCGGGGGGACAGGCGAACACCGGGGAGCTGTTTTTT. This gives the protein CASSPPGGQANTGELFF.

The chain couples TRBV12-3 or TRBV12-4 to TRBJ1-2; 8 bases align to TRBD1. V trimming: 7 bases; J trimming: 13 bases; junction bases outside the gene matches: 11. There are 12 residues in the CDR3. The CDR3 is CASTLVGQGGTF. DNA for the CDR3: TGTGCCAGCACTCTCGTCGGACAGGGCGGCACCTTC.